This T cell receptor (beta chain) was retrieved from a study of tumor and adjacent non-tumor tissue in lung cancer. The library came from three nested PCR rounds adapted from ARM-PCR protocols. Each CDR3 protein gets one entry after TCRdb re-called the multiplex PCR reads with MiXCR. The top ten hold 20% to 25% of the sample, which has about 120,000 distinct CDR3 sequences, roughly 84% seen once. In regard to this clonotype: A junction boundary mismatches the germline segment, possibly from a read error.

RNA was extracted from bulk tissue without any cell sorting. The origin of this receptor is a man in his 70s with non-small cell lung cancer. The sample was lung tumor tissue.

The CDR3 region is CASSPGSGQGPHEQLF. The CDR3 DNA sequence: TGTGCCAGCAGCCCCGGGTCGGGACAGGGGCCACATGAGCAGCTCTTC. The rearrangement joins TRBV11-1 to TRBJ2-1; TRBD1 matches at 10 bases. The CDR3 contains 16 residues. Germline-derived CDR1 and CDR2 are SGHAT and FQDESV (reference sequence). The variable domain in full, with the rest retrieved from reference TRBV11-1 and TRBJ2-1, is EAEVAQSPRYKITEKSQAVAFWCDPISGHATLYWYRQILGQGPELLVQFQDESVVDDSQLPKDRFSAERLKGVDSTLKIQPAELGDSAMYLCASSPGSGQGPHEQLFGPGTRLTVL.